The 22 T cell receptor beta chains in this list originate from one sample, sequenced in a study of shared clonotypes between healthy human individuals. Here immunoSEQ multiplex PCR was the method, and the copy in TCRdb shows in-frame clones only, minus some. Among more than 1,200,000 clones listed, 98% were seen once. The sequencing input was naive CD4+ T cells sorted from blood. Indicated subset: CD45RA+ positively selected. These receptors came from a man aged 25 to 45 in good health.

CDR3 amino acids: CATSRDRSVGTYEQYF. In DNA form, the CDR3 reads TGTGCCACCAGCAGAGATAGGTCGGTGGGGACCTACGAGCAGTACTTC. The chain combines TRBV15 with TRBJ2-7; D is ambiguous. V lost 0 bases and J 2 bases, leaving 14 bases between the germline ends. Germline values: CDR1 LNHNV, CDR2 YYDKDF (reference sequence). The CDR3 runs 16 residues.

J is TRBJ2-6 and V is TRBV7-8, with D unresolved. The CDR3 has 14 residues. V was trimmed by 6 bases and J by 0 bases, leaving 6 bases between them. From germline, CDR1 is SGHVS and CDR2 FQNEAQ. For the CDR3, the DNA is TGTGCCAGCAGTTGGGACTCTGGGGCCAACGTCCTGACTTTC. As protein: CASSWDSGANVLTF. The variable domain in full, with the rest retrieved from reference TRBV7-8 and TRBJ2-6, is GAGVSQSPRYKVAKRGQDVALRCDPISGHVSLFWYQQALGQGPEFLTYFQNEAQLDKSGLPSDRFFAERPEGSVSTLKIQRTQQEDSAVYLCASSWDSGANVLTFGAGSRLTVL.

The chain employs TRBV5-1 and TRBJ2-2, with D uncertain. The CDR3 sequence is 15 residues long. CDR1 SGHRS and CDR2 YFSETQ come from the germline V gene. V was trimmed by 5 bases and J by 6 bases, leaving 17 bases between them. CDR3 DNA: TGCGCCAGCAGAACAAAGGCTCTCCCAGCCGGGGAGCTGTTTTTT. This translates into CASRTKALPAGELFF.

The chain employs TRBV29-1 and TRBJ2-5, with TRBD2 matching over 8 bases. Trimming at V came to 4 bases and at J to 5 bases, leaving 3 bases not matched to a gene. Germline values: CDR1 SQVTM, CDR2 ANQGSEA. CDR3 length: 12 residues. The CDR3 reads CSVAGGDETQYF. The CDR3 DNA reads as TGCAGCGTTGCGGGAGGGGACGAGACCCAGTACTTC.

The chain has TRBV7-8 and TRBJ2-2, with D possibly TRBD2 on 6 matching bases. V shed 4 bases and J shed 5 bases, with 14 bases lying between them. The CDR3 consists of 15 residues. Per germline, CDR1 SGHVS and CDR2 FQNEAQ. CDR3 sequence (DNA): TGTGCCAGCAGCTCTACAGGAGGGTGGACCGGGGAGCTGTTTTTT. This codes for CASSSTGGWTGELFF.

The V gene is TRBV5-4, the J gene TRBJ2-7, with 14 positions matching TRBD2. Per the germline V gene, CDR1 is SGHNT and CDR2 is YYREEE (reference sequence). The CDR3 runs to 16 residues. Losses at the gene ends were 2 bases for V and 4 bases for J; bases not matched to a gene: 5. The CDR3 is CASSLGGLAGDYEQYF. For the CDR3, the DNA is TGTGCCAGCAGCTTAGGGGGACTAGCGGGGGATTACGAGCAGTACTTC.

The V call is TRBV7-2, the J call TRBJ2-3, with D unresolved. Trimming stripped 0 bases from V and 8 bases from J, with 15 bases between. Germline loops: CDR1 SGHTA, CDR2 FQGNSA. This CDR3 is 15 amino acids long. The CDR3 DNA reads as TGTGCCAGCAGCTTAGCGCTAGGAGCCCAAACTACGCAGTATTTT. Translating it yields CASSLALGAQTTQYF.

This rearrangement joins TRBV7-9 to TRBJ2-1; TRBD1 or TRBD2 may be the D gene (6 bases each). Per the germline V gene, CDR1 is SEHNR and CDR2 is FQNEAQ (reference sequence). This CDR3 contains 14 residues. V was cut by 1 base and J by 9 bases, with 13 bases left in between. Here the CDR3 DNA reads TGTGCCAGCAGCTTAGTTACCGGAGGGGGTGAGCAGTTCTTC. The encoded protein is CASSLVTGGGEQFF.

The count of this clone is one. The chain combines TRBV6-1 with TRBJ1-1, with a tentative D call TRBD1 (5 bases). Trimming cost V 2 bases and J 10 bases, with 11 bases left between them. From germline, CDR1 is MNHNS and CDR2 SASEGT. The length of the CDR3 is 12 residues. The CDR3 here is CASSESGTLAFF. The CDR3 coding sequence is TGTGCCAGCAGTGAATCCGGGACCTTAGCTTTCTTT.

The J gene is TRBJ2-3, the V gene TRBV5-5; 10 bases line up with TRBD2. J was trimmed by 0 bases and V by 0 bases; bases with no gene match: 10. This CDR3 spans 19 amino acids. Germline V gene sequence: CDR1 SGHKS, CDR2 YYEKEE (reference sequence). CDR3 DNA sequence: TGTGCCAGCAGCTTGGTATCGGGACTAGCGCCTCATAGCACAGATACGCAGTATTTT. It encodes CASSLVSGLAPHSTDTQYF.

Turning to this clone: This sample also contains other DNA sequences that code for the same CDR3. The chain has TRBV6-5 and TRBJ2-7; 8 bases line up with TRBD1. Trimming at V came to 4 bases and at J to 3 bases, leaving 5 bases not matched to a gene. CDR1 and CDR2 (germline): MNHEY, SVGAGI. The CDR3 spans 14 residues. This chain's CDR3 is CASSSRTGNYEQYF. As DNA, the CDR3 is TGTGCCAGCAGTTCCCGGACAGGGAACTACGAGCAGTACTTC.

As to this clone: At the DNA level, this CDR3 is encoded by other sequences in the same sample as well. The J gene is TRBJ2-3, the V gene TRBV7-6; 14 positions match TRBD2. Germline loops: CDR1 SGHVS, CDR2 FNYEAQ. The CDR3 contains 16 residues. V shed 1 base and J 5 bases; nucleotides not matched to a gene: 2. In DNA form, the CDR3 reads TGTGCCAGCAGCTTAGGACTAGCGGGAGGGCAAGATACGCAGTATTTT. As protein: CASSLGLAGGQDTQYF.

The V and J genes are TRBV27 and TRBJ2-1, with TRBD2 matching over 7 bases. V was pared by 1 base and J by 1 base, with 4 bases of the junction left unmatched. This CDR3 is built from 16 residues. From germline, CDR1 is MNHEY and CDR2 SMNVEV (reference sequence). The CDR3 sequence: CASSLFGGSSYNEQFF. The DNA of the CDR3 is TGTGCCAGCAGTTTATTCGGCGGGAGTTCCTACAATGAGCAGTTCTTC.

The gene calls are TRBV19 and TRBJ2-7, with TRBD1 matching 8 bases. The CDR3 loop spans 14 amino acids. The germline CDR1 and CDR2 sequences are LNHDA and SQIVND (reference sequence). Losses at the gene ends were 5 bases for V and 6 bases for J; bases not matched to a gene: 9. The CDR3 protein is CASSGQGGRREQYF. DNA of the CDR3: TGTGCCAGTAGTGGACAGGGAGGAAGGCGCGAGCAGTACTTC.

The gene calls are TRBV19 and TRBJ2-2; D remains ambiguous. The CDR3 length is 14 residues. From germline, CDR1 is LNHDA and CDR2 SQIVND (reference sequence). The germline V and J ends were trimmed by 6 bases and 3 bases, with 11 bases remaining between them. CDR3 in amino acids: CASRTGPYTGELFF. As DNA, the CDR3 is TGTGCCAGTAGAACCGGACCTTACACCGGGGAGCTGTTTTTT.

CDR3: CASRGQSTDTQYF. In nucleotides, the CDR3 is TGTGCCAGCAGGGGACAGAGCACAGATACGCAGTATTTT. This chain links TRBV28 with TRBJ2-3, with TRBD1 matching over 7 bases. Trimming removed 6 bases from V and 0 bases from J; junction bases left unmatched: 0. The length of the CDR3 is 13 residues. CDR1 and CDR2 from the germline V gene are MDHEN and SYDVKM.

This clone was observed a single time. This chain connects TRBV7-2 to TRBJ1-2, with a weak D call TRBD1 (6 bases). Looked up from germline, CDR1 is SGHTA and CDR2 is FQGNSA. The CDR3 consists of 13 residues. V dropped 3 bases and J dropped 6 bases, with 11 bases sitting between them. The CDR3 protein is CASSFGQRNGYTF. As DNA, the CDR3 is TGTGCCAGCAGCTTCGGACAGCGGAATGGCTACACCTTC.

The V gene is TRBV2, the J gene TRBJ1-1; 7 bases align to TRBD1. CDR3 size: 12 residues. With 9 bases clipped from V and 3 bases from J, the junction kept 4 bases outside the gene matches. CDR1 and CDR2 from the germline V gene are SNHLY and FYNNEI. The CDR3 here is CASRQGHTEAFF. The DNA for the CDR3 is TGTGCCAGTAGACAGGGACACACTGAAGCTTTCTTT.

This chain connects TRBV10-1 to TRBJ1-5, with TRBD1 as a possible D gene (5 bases). The CDR3 is 17 residues long. Germline-derived CDR1 and CDR2 are WNHNN and SYGVQD (reference sequence). Between the trimmed V and J ends, which lost 0 bases and 5 bases, there was a span of 17 bases. The CDR3 coding sequence is TGCGCCAGCAGTGAGTCGATTTCGTGGCAGGGCTATCAGCCCCAGCATTTT. Protein sequence: CASSESISWQGYQPQHF.

The V call is TRBV28, the J call TRBJ2-7, with D hard to call. CDR3 length: 11 amino acids. Per the germline V gene, CDR1 is MDHEN and CDR2 is SYDVKM. The CDR3 loop reads CGAGNSYEQYF. CDR3 nucleotides: TGTGGGGCTGGGAACTCCTACGAGCAGTACTTC.

The chain couples TRBV5-6 to TRBJ2-4; the D is unclear. The CDR3 sequence is 17 residues long. Trimming shortened V by 0 bases and J by 3 bases, and 16 bases separated the two germline ends. Germline V gene sequence: CDR1 SGHDT, CDR2 YYEEEE. CDR3 DNA sequence: TGTGCCAGCAGCTTGGTGGTTGATGGGGTGGGCAAAAACATTCAGTACTTC. It codes for CASSLVVDGVGKNIQYF.

The chain has TRBV6-6 and TRBJ1-5, with D possibly matching TRBD1 (5 bases). The CDR3 covers 13 residues. Trimming removed 2 bases from V and 10 bases from J, with 12 bases in between. Germline V gene lookup returns CDR1 MNHNY and CDR2 SVGAGI (reference sequence). The CDR3 here is CASSYRWGFPQHF. As DNA, the CDR3 is TGTGCCAGCAGTTACCGGTGGGGCTTTCCCCAGCATTTT.